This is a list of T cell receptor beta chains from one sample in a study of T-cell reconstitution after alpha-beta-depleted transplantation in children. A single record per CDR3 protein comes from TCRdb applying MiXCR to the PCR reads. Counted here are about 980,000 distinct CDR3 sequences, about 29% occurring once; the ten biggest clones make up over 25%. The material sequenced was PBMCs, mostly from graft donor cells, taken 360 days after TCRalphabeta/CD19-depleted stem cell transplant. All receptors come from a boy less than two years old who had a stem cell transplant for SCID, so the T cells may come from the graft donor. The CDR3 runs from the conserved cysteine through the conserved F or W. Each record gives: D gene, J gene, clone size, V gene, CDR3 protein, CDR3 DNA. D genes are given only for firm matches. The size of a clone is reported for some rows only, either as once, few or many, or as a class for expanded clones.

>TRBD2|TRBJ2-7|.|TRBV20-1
CSASRISRTRIEQYF
TGCAGTGCTAGTCGAATTTCCAGGACTAGGATCGAGCAGTACTTC
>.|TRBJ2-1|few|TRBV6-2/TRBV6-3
CASRPRLASNEQFF
TGTGCCAGCAGACCCCGGCTAGCTAGCAATGAGCAGTTCTTC
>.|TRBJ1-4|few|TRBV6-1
CASRPGGRATNEKLFF
TGTGCCAGCAGACCGGGAGGGCGCGCAACTAATGAAAAACTGTTTTTT
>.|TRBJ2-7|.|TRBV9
CASSAQDGAYEQYF
TGTGCCAGCAGCGCCCAAGACGGTGCCTACGAGCAGTACTTC
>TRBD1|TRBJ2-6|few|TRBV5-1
CASSLGAGGFSSGANVLTF
TGCGCCAGCAGCTTGGGGGCAGGGGGCTTTAGCTCTGGGGCCAACGTCCTGACTTTC
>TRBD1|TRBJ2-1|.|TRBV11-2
CASSSIGGHNEQFF
TGTGCCAGCAGCTCCATAGGGGGCCACAATGAGCAGTTCTTC
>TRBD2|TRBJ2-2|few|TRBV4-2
CASSQESRGGSTGELFF
TGTGCCAGCAGCCAAGAAAGCCGGGGGGGCTCCACCGGGGAGCTGTTTTTT
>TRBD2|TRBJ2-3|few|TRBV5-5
CASSRLAGLSTDTQYF
TGTGCCAGCAGCCGACTAGCGGGCCTAAGCACAGATACGCAGTATTTT
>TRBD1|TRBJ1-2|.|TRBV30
CAWSAGQGDGYTF
TGTGCCTGGAGCGCGGGACAGGGAGATGGCTACACCTTC
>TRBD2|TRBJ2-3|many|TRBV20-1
CSAPPTSGLADTQYF
TGCAGTGCTCCTCCGACTAGCGGGCTGGCAGATACGCAGTATTTT
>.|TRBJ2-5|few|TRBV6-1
CASSRGGRHVETQYF
TGTGCCAGCAGTCGCGGGGGCCGACACGTAGAGACCCAGTACTTC
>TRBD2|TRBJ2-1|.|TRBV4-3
CASSREAGGPLNEQFF
TGCGCCAGCAGCCGCGAAGCGGGGGGCCCCCTAAATGAGCAGTTCTTC
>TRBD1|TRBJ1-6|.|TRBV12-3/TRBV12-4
CASSSRDSGYSPLHF
TGTGCCAGCAGTTCAAGGGACAGTGGATATTCACCCCTCCACTTT
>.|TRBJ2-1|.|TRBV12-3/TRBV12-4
CASSFPAGWRNEQFF
TGTGCCAGCAGTTTTCCGGCGGGGTGGAGGAATGAGCAGTTCTTC
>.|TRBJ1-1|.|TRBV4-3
CASSQVRISSTEAFF
TGCGCCAGCAGCCAGGTCCGAATCTCTTCCACTGAAGCTTTCTTT
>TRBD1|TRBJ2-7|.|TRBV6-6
CASSGTGTPWQYF
TGTGCCAGCAGTGGGACAGGGACCCCATGGCAGTACTTC
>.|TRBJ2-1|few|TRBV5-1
CASAPLSSSREQFF
TGCGCCAGCGCCCCACTTTCCTCTAGCCGCGAGCAGTTCTTC
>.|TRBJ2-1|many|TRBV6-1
CASSQRLGTNEQFF
TGTGCCAGCAGTCAGCGACTAGGGACGAATGAGCAGTTCTTC
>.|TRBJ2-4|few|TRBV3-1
CASSFGRWNIQYF
TGTGCCAGCAGCTTCGGACGGTGGAACATTCAGTACTTC
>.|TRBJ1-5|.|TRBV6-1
CAIRLGGQPQHF
TGTGCCATTAGGCTAGGCGGGCAGCCCCAGCATTTT
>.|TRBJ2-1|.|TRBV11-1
CASSSRPVQALLYNEQFF
TGTGCCAGCAGTTCCCGCCCGGTACAGGCCCTACTCTACAATGAGCAGTTCTTC
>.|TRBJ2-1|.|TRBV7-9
CASSLALLDSYNEQFF
TGTGCCAGCAGCTTAGCTCTTCTGGACTCCTACAATGAGCAGTTCTTC
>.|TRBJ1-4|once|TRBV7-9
CASSLGRGVEKLFF
TGTGCCAGCAGCTTAGGCAGGGGAGTGGAAAAACTGTTTTTT
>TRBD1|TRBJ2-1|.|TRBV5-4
CASSADRRNEQFF
TGTGCCAGCAGCGCGGACAGGAGGAATGAGCAGTTCTTC
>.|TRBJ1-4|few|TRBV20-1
CSASDINEKLFF
TGCAGTGCTAGCGACATCAATGAAAAACTGTTTTTT
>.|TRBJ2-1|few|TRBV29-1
CSVEGEGKNEQFF
TGCAGCGTTGAAGGGGAAGGGAAGAATGAGCAGTTCTTC
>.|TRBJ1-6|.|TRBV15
CATSRDFGNSPLHF
TGTGCCACCAGCAGAGATTTTGGGAATTCACCCCTCCACTTT
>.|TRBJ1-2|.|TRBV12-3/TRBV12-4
CASNVGGGSYGYTF
TGTGCCAGCAACGTAGGGGGGGGCTCCTATGGCTACACCTTC
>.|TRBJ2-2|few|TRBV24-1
CATREGRRENTGELFF
TGTGCCACCAGGGAAGGCCGCCGGGAAAACACCGGGGAGCTGTTTTTT
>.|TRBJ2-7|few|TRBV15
CATSRVRARTYEQYF
TGTGCCACCAGCAGAGTGCGGGCCAGGACCTACGAGCAGTACTTC
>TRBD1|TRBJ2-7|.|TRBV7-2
CASSRRQGTYEQYF
TGTGCCAGCAGCCGAAGACAGGGAACTTACGAGCAGTACTTC
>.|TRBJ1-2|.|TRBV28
CASSSQGIDYGYTF
TGTGCCAGCAGTTCTCAGGGGATCGACTATGGCTACACCTTC
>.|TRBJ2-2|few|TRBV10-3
CAIRGSTGELFF
TGTGCCATCAGAGGCAGCACCGGGGAGCTGTTTTTT
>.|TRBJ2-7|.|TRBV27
CASSWDPAGYEQYF
TGTGCCAGCAGTTGGGACCCTGCGGGTTACGAGCAGTACTTC
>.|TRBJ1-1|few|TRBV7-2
CASSPDGLSTEAFF
TGTGCCAGCAGCCCTGACGGGTTATCCACTGAAGCTTTCTTT
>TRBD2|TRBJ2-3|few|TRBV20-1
CSARGAGGRITDTQYF
TGCAGTGCTAGGGGAGCGGGGGGGCGTATAACAGATACGCAGTATTTT
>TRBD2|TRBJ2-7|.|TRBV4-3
CASSQEVVAGDSKQYF
TGCGCCAGCAGCCAAGAGGTTGTCGCGGGGGATTCGAAGCAGTACTTC
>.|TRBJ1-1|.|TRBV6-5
CASSYVGRAGKAFF
TGTGCCAGCAGTTACGTCGGCAGGGCGGGTAAAGCTTTCTTT
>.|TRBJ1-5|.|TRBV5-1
CASSLEGVSNQPQHF
TGCGCCAGCAGCTTGGAAGGGGTTAGCAATCAGCCCCAGCATTTT
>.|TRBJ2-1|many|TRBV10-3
CAISDPSQAYNEQFF
TGTGCCATCAGTGATCCCAGTCAGGCCTACAATGAGCAGTTCTTC
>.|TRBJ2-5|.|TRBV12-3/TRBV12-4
CASIQGETQYF
TGTGCCAGCATCCAAGGGGAGACCCAGTACTTC
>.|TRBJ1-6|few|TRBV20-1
CSAGGGSYNSPLHF
TGCAGTGCGGGCGGGGGTTCCTATAATTCACCCCTCCACTTT
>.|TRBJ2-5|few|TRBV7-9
CASSLPDPFQETQYF
TGTGCCAGCAGCTTACCGGACCCCTTCCAAGAGACCCAGTACTTC
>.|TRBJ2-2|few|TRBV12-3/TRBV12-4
CASSLVTVRTGELFF
TGTGCCAGCAGTTTGGTTACCGTCCGAACCGGGGAGCTGTTTTTT
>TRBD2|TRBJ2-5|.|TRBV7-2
CASSLAFQRGQETQYF
TGTGCCAGCAGCTTAGCGTTTCAGCGGGGGCAAGAGACCCAGTACTTC
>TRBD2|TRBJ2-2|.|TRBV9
CASSPRTSENTGELFF
TGTGCCAGCAGCCCTAGGACTAGCGAGAACACCGGGGAGCTGTTTTTT